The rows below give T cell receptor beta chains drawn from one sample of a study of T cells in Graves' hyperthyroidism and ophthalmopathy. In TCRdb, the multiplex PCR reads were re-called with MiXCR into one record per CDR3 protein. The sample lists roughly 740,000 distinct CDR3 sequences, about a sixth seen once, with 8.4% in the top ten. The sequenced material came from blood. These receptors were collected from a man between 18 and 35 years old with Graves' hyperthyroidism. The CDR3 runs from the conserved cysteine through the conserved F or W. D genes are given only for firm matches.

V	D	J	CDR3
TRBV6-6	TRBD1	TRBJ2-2	CASSYSGTGTGELFF
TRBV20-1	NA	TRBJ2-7	CSARPGLPYEQYF
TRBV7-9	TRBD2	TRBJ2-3	CASTAGWTSGTDTQYF
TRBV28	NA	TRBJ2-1	CASSPGVSKHNEQFF
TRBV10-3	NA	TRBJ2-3	CAISESTQGKADTQYF
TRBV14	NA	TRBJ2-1	CASSHELDYNEQFF
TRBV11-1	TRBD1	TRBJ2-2	CASSLDGTGPPGELFF
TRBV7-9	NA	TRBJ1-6	CASSSTAYNSPLHF
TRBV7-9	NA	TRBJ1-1	CAIWVAGNTEAFF
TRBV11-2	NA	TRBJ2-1	CASREQGGGYNEQFF
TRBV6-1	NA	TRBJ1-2	CASSLGVYGYTF
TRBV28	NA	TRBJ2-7	CASSSPGPILKWKQYF
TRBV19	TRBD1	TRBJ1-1	CATRRTGYMNTEAFF
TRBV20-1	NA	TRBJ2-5	CSARVAQEIQETQYF
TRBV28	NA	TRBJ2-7	CASTPMAGRQFSSSYEQYF
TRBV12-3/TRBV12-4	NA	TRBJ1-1	CASSLAGNTEAFF
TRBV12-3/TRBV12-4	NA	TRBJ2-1	CASSTLEGTGSYNEQFF
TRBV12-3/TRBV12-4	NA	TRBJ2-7	CASSLRGTSSYEQYF